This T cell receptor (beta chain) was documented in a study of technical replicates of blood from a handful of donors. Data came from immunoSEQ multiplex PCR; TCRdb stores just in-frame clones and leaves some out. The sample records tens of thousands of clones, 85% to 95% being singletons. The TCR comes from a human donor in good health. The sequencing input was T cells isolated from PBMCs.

As DNA, the CDR3 is TGTGCCAGCAGCTTAGATCTAAGCGGGAGGGTAGCCGAGACCCAGTACTTC. This gives the protein CASSLDLSGRVAETQYF. The V call is TRBV7-2, the J call TRBJ2-5, with 10 nucleotides matching TRBD2. Germline values: CDR1 SGHTA, CDR2 FQGNSA. Trimming took 1 base from V and 5 from J; bases not matched to a gene: 10. This CDR3 contains 17 residues.